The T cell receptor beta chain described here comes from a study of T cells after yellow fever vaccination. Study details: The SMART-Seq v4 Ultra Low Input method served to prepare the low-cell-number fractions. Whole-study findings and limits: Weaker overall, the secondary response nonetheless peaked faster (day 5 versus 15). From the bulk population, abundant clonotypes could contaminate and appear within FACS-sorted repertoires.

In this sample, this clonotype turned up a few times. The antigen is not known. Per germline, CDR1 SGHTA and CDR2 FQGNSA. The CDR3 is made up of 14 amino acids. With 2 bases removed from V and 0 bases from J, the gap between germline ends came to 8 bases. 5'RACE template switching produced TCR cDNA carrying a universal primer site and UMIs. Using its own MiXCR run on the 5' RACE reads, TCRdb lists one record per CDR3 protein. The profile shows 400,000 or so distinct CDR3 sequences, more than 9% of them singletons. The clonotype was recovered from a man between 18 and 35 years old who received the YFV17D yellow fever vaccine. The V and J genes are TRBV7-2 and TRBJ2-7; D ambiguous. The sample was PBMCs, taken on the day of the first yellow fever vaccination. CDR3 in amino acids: CASSLQQSSYEQYF. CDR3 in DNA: TGTGCCAGCAGCTTACAGCAGAGCTCCTACGAGCAGTACTTC.